This is a list of T cell receptor beta chains from one sample in a study of T cell responses to AZD1222 COVID-19 vaccine. The repertoire was sequenced with immunoSEQ multiplex PCR; TCRdb's copy has only in-frame clones and lacks some. Of some 130,000 clones listed, roughly 85% were seen once; the top ten hold around 20%. The sequenced sample was peripheral blood, obtained on day 0 of MenACWY control vaccination. The receptor set was obtained from an adult in good health. The CDR3 runs from the conserved cysteine through the conserved F or W. A D gene is named only where the DNA matches it firmly. A row's size may be missing; if present it is once, few, many or a size class.

J	V	length	size	D	DNA	CDR3
TRBJ2-3	TRBV30	19	.	TRBD2	TGTGCCTGGGGACTTCACCGGGCCCTCGGGGGGGGGAACACAGATACGCAGTATTTT	CAWGLHRALGGGNTDTQYF
TRBJ2-2	TRBV5-1	15	.	.	TGCGCCAGCAGCGGAGGGGTGGTGTGGACCGGGGAGCTGTTTTTT	CASSGGVVWTGELFF
TRBJ2-7	TRBV24-1	11	.	.	TGTGCCACCAACCCAACCTACGAGCAGTACTTC	CATNPTYEQYF
TRBJ1-1	TRBV28	15	few	.	TGTGCCAGCAGCGCCGGGAGCCTCATGAACACTGAAGCTTTCTTT	CASSAGSLMNTEAFF
TRBJ2-7	TRBV9	16	.	.	TGTGCCCCCATCTCCCCCCAGGGGATATTGGGCCACGAGCAGTACTTC	CAPISPQGILGHEQYF
TRBJ1-1	TRBV27	15	.	.	TGTGCCAGCAGTTTGATAGGGGGGGAGAACACTGAAGCTTTCTTT	CASSLIGGENTEAFF
TRBJ2-4	TRBV28	14	.	.	TGTGCCAGCAAACAAACGGAGGGATTTAACATTCAGTACTTC	CASKQTEGFNIQYF
TRBJ1-5	TRBV6-5	15	.	.	TGTGCCAGCAGTTACTCGATAGGTTGGGGGGGGCCCCAGCATTTT	CASSYSIGWGGPQHF
TRBJ2-7	TRBV28	12	.	TRBD2	TGTGCCAGCAGACGGGAGGTTTACGAGCAGTACTTC	CASRREVYEQYF
TRBJ2-5	TRBV28	16	once	TRBD1	TGTGCCAGCAGTTTTTCACGGACAGGGGGCGTGGAGACCCAGTACTTC	CASSFSRTGGVETQYF
TRBJ2-7	TRBV2	13	.	TRBD2	TGTGCCAGCAGTGCGACTAGCTGGTACGAGCAGTACTTC	CASSATSWYEQYF
TRBJ2-7	TRBV15	17	.	.	TGTGCCACCAGCAGAGGACCCGGAGGGTTCTATCCCTACGAGCAGTACTTC	CATSRGPGGFYPYEQYF
TRBJ2-5	TRBV7-8	17	.	TRBD2	TGTGCCAGCAGCTGGGGACTAGCGGGAGTGGGACAAGAGACCCAGTACTTC	CASSWGLAGVGQETQYF
TRBJ2-7	TRBV5-1	13	few	.	TGCGCCAGCAGCTTGGCCGTGTCCTACGAGCAGTACTTC	CASSLAVSYEQYF
TRBJ2-7	TRBV5-6	15	.	.	TGTGCCAGCAGCCCGACGGCAGGGTCTCCCTACGAGCAGTACTTC	CASSPTAGSPYEQYF
TRBJ2-1	TRBV6-5	13	.	.	TGTGCCAGCGGCCAGACAGCTTACAATGAGCAGTTCTTC	CASGQTAYNEQFF
TRBJ1-2	TRBV10-3	13	.	.	TGTGCCATCTCCGGCAGAGCCTCCTATGGCTACACCTTC	CAISGRASYGYTF
TRBJ1-2	TRBV28	15	.	.	TGTGCCAGCAGGTCGCCCAGGTCGTCTGGCTATGGCTACACCTTC	CASRSPRSSGYGYTF
TRBJ2-3	TRBV18	16	once	TRBD2	TGTGCCAGCTCCCCATCCGGCGGGAGAGGGACAGATACGCAGTATTTT	CASSPSGGRGTDTQYF
TRBJ1-1	TRBV7-9	14	.	.	TGTGCCAGCAGCTCGCACTCGCGGAACACTGAAGCTTTCTTT	CASSSHSRNTEAFF
TRBJ1-1	TRBV11-2	14	few	.	TGTGCCAGCAGCTTAGCGGATAGCAACACTGAAGCTTTCTTT	CASSLADSNTEAFF
TRBJ1-2	TRBV6-5	14	.	.	TGTGCCAGCAGGGACTTACGGGCTAACTATGGCTACACCTTC	CASRDLRANYGYTF
TRBJ2-3	TRBV6-4	13	.	.	TGTGCCAGCAGTCCGGGGAACACAGATACGCAGTATTTT	CASSPGNTDTQYF
TRBJ2-1	TRBV6-5	12	.	.	TGTGCCAGGTTGGGGACCTACAATGAGCAGTTCTTC	CARLGTYNEQFF
TRBJ1-1	TRBV6-5	12	once	.	TGTGCCAGCCGTTCCGGGAACACTGAAGCTTTCTTT	CASRSGNTEAFF
TRBJ2-7	TRBV7-9	16	once	TRBD2	TGTGCCAGCAGCTTAAGGGAGGGGTTCCTCTCCTACGAGCAGTACTTC	CASSLREGFLSYEQYF
TRBJ2-1	TRBV2	13	.	.	TGTGCCAGCATATTGATTGACCCCAATGAGCAGTTCTTC	CASILIDPNEQFF
TRBJ2-5	TRBV27	14	.	TRBD1	TGTGCCAGCAGTTTATACAGGGGGCAGGAGACCCAGTACTTC	CASSLYRGQETQYF
TRBJ2-5	TRBV24-1	14	.	.	TGTGCCACCAGTGAACCCAGGGCGGTGGAGACCCAGTACTTC	CATSEPRAVETQYF
TRBJ2-1	TRBV5-4	12	few	.	TGTGCCAGCAGCCTGGATAAATTTGAGCAGTTCTTC	CASSLDKFEQFF
TRBJ2-2	TRBV20-1	11	.	.	TGCAGTGCCAGGCGACCCGGGGAGCTGTTTTTT	CSARRPGELFF
TRBJ1-5	TRBV6-5	15	.	.	TGTGCCAGCAGTTCTGCAGGGATAGGCAATCAGCCCCAGCATTTT	CASSSAGIGNQPQHF
TRBJ1-2	TRBV14	15	.	TRBD1	TGTGCCAGCAGCACCCGACGGACAGGCCCCGGTGGCTACACCTTC	CASSTRRTGPGGYTF
TRBJ2-1	TRBV24-1	14	.	TRBD2	TGTGCCACCAGTGACGGGGGGTTCCTTGGTGAGCAGTTCTTC	CATSDGGFLGEQFF
TRBJ1-1	TRBV28	13	.	.	TGTGCCAGCAGTGAGGGTTGGAGGACTGAAGCTTTCTTT	CASSEGWRTEAFF